This record covers a single T cell receptor beta chain. Antigen unknown. This sample is part of a study of Ad26.COV2.S vaccination and SARS-CoV-2 variants. Repertoires were generated with immunoSEQ multiplex PCR, while TCRdb's copy carries only in-frame clones and drops some. The table has about 350,000 clones, around nine tenths seen once. General observations from the study: Once vaccination had occurred, spike-specific CD8+ and CD4+ T cell responses reportedly showed substantial breadth. Breadth of non-spike TCRs did not differ between vaccinees and placebo recipients. The TCR breadth and depth analyses may have produced an underestimate of total T cell responses.

The CDR3 covers 15 residues. Trimming removed 5 bases from V and 1 base from J, with 9 bases in between. CDR1 MNHEY and CDR2 SVGEGT come from the germline V gene. The sample's treatment: approximately 18 received Ad26.COV2.S at low or high dose, single or two shots; roughly five received placebo; per-sample allocation not given. Samples analyzed were those drawn on day 63 after the first vaccine or placebo injection. This adult donor, from Boston, was 18-55 years old. The sample consisted of peripheral blood, taken in a trial of Ad26.COV2.S vaccine versus placebo. This clonotype originated in a person aged 18 to 65 who received the Ad26.COV2.S COVID-19 vaccine or a placebo. V gene TRBV6-2 or TRBV6-3 combines with J gene TRBJ2-6, with D unclear. DNA for the CDR3: TGTGCCAGCAGTACAACAGCTTCTGGGGCCAACGTCCTGACTTTC. Translation gives CASSTTASGANVLTF.